This entry features one TCR beta chain sequence. Libraries were prepared by immunoSEQ multiplex PCR; TCRdb keeps only in-frame clonotypes and omits some of them. The sample contains a few hundred thousand clones, 87% of which appear only once. Clinical histories supplied by participants themselves formed the basis of cohort assignment. The data stem from a study of blood T cell repertoires in COVID-19. Study-level background: Symptom resolution, clearance, or two negative PCRs marked donors in Cohort 3 as recovered. COVID-19 samples from acute and convalescent phases originated in the United States, Italy and Spain. T cells, B-cell-depleted T cells, or PBMCs supplied cDNA or gDNA.

In germline, CDR1 is MDHEN, CDR2 SYDVKM. V was clipped by 6 bases and J by 1 base; unmatched bases: 0. The CDR3 is made up of 13 amino acids. The sequencing input was PBMCs or T cells enriched from blood (not recorded which). The chain uses TRBV28 and TRBJ2-3, with 8 bases matching TRBD2. The receptor was isolated from a man between 35 and 55 years old in a cohort exposed to, infected with or recovered from COVID-19 (not recorded which). The DNA of the CDR3 is TGTGCCAGCAGGACTAGCGGCACAGATACGCAGTATTTT. Its translation is CASRTSGTDTQYF.